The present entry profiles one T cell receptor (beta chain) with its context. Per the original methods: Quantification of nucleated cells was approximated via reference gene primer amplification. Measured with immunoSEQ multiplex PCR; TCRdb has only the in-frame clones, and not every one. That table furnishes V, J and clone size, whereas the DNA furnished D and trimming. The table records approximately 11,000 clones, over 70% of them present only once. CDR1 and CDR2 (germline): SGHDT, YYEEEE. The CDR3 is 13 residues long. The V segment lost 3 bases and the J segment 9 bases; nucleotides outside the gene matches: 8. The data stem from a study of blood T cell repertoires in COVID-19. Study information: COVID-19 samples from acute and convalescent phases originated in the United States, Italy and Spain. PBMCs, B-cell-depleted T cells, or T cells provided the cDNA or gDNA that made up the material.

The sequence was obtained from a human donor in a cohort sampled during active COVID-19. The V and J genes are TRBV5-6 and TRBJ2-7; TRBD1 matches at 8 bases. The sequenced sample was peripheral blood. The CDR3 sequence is CASSWTGRKGQYF. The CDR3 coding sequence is TGTGCCAGCAGCTGGACAGGGCGGAAAGGGCAGTACTTC.